Shown below are 18 T cell receptor beta chains from a single sample sequenced in a study of blood T cell repertoires in COVID-19. The data were produced by immunoSEQ multiplex PCR, yet TCRdb's version contains in-frame clones alone and is incomplete. This repertoire shows tens of thousands of clones, around 88% found once; its top ten account for 16%. What was sequenced was peripheral blood. The receptor source for this set is a man in his forties with COVID-19, enrolled during active disease.

The chain couples TRBV5-1 to TRBJ2-2, with 8 positions matching TRBD2. Germline V gene data show CDR1 as SGHRS and CDR2 as YFSETQ. The J segment lost 4 bases and the V segment lost 3 bases, leaving 11 bases of the junction unmatched. CDR3 size: 17 residues. In nucleotides, the CDR3 is TGCGCCAGCAGCTCAGACTTCGCGGGGGGCATCACCGGGGAGCTGTTTTTT. The encoded protein is CASSSDFAGGITGELFF.

The J gene is TRBJ2-3, the V gene TRBV5-6; 8 nucleotides agree with TRBD2. Germline CDR1 is SGHDT and CDR2 is YYEEEE. The CDR3 has 16 residues. J gave up 1 base and V 4 bases, and 8 bases lay outside the gene matches. As DNA, the CDR3 is TGTGCCAGCAGCCCGAGGACTAGCAGACGCACAGATACGCAGTATTTT. It encodes CASSPRTSRRTDTQYF.

The V call is TRBV28, the J call TRBJ2-7; 8 nucleotides agree with TRBD1. Germline trimming cut 2 bases from V and 3 bases from J; bases unmatched to any gene: 9. CDR3 length: 16 amino acids. Germline lookup yields CDR1 MDHEN and CDR2 SYDVKM. The CDR3 DNA sequence: TGTGCCAGCAGTTTAGACGGACAGGGAATCGACTACGAGCAGTACTTC. Translation gives CASSLDGQGIDYEQYF.

The chain links TRBV19 to TRBJ2-6, with D possibly being TRBD1 (6 bases). CDR1 and CDR2 (germline): LNHDA, SQIVND (reference sequence). V was cut by 5 bases and J by 0 bases, with 8 bases left in between. The CDR3 loop spans 15 amino acids. DNA of the CDR3: TGTGCCAGTAGTCTCAGGGGCTCTGGGGCCAACGTCCTGACTTTC. Translating gives CASSLRGSGANVLTF.

V gene TRBV24-1 combines with J gene TRBJ2-3; 7 nucleotides match TRBD1. V trimming: 1 base; J trimming: 2 bases; junction bases outside the gene matches: 11. The CDR3 has 18 residues. Looked up from germline, CDR1 is KGHDR and CDR2 is SFDVKD. The CDR3 here is CATSDLFDRVLYTDTQYF. CDR3 in DNA: TGTGCCACCAGTGATTTATTCGACAGGGTGCTGTACACAGATACGCAGTATTTT.

V gene TRBV6-5 combines with J gene TRBJ2-7; possibly TRBD1 for D (5 bases). The V end lost 0 bases, the J end lost 3 bases, and 9 bases lay between the germline ends. Germline V CDR1 and CDR2: MNHEY, SVGAGI. The CDR3 runs 14 residues. CDR3 sequence reads: CASSYSTQGYEQYF. CDR3 sequence (DNA): TGTGCCAGCAGTTACTCGACTCAGGGCTACGAGCAGTACTTC.

The chain has TRBV6-4 and TRBJ2-3, with 7 bases fitting TRBD1. The ends lost 4 bases at V and 6 bases at J; junction bases unmatched: 4. The CDR3 is made up of 13 amino acids. Germline V CDR1 and CDR2: MRHNA, SNTAGT. The CDR3 loop reads CASSVTRGDTQYF. The CDR3 nucleotides read TGTGCCAGCAGTGTCACCAGGGGGGATACGCAGTATTTT.

This sequence joins TRBV12-3 or TRBV12-4 and TRBJ1-2; D is unclear. CDR3 length: 13 residues. Trimming removed 0 bases at V and 8 bases at J, with 10 bases between. CDR3: CASSLAWGDGYTF. CDR3 in DNA: TGTGCCAGCAGTTTAGCCTGGGGAGACGGCTACACCTTC.

This chain links TRBV10-3 with TRBJ2-2; 7 bases agree with TRBD1. Germline trimming cut 8 bases from V and 1 base from J; bases unmatched to any gene: 7. The CDR3 extends over 15 amino acids. Germline values: CDR1 ENHRY, CDR2 SYGVKD. This CDR3 reads CAIGPGQLNTGELFF. The CDR3 DNA is TGTGCCATCGGGCCGGGACAGTTGAACACCGGGGAGCTGTTTTTT.

V and J are TRBV25-1 and TRBJ1-2; a weak D match, TRBD1 (5 bases). Germline CDR1 reads MGHDK; CDR2 reads SYGVNS. Deletions cut 3 bases from V and 2 bases from J, with 7 bases between. This CDR3 contains 13 residues. The CDR3 DNA reads as TGTGCCAGCAGTGAGGCAGGGAACTATGGCTACACCTTC. Translated: CASSEAGNYGYTF.

V is TRBV5-8 and J is TRBJ1-4; 8 bases map to TRBD1. With 4 bases clipped from V and 4 bases from J, the junction kept 6 bases outside the gene matches. The CDR3 extends over 15 amino acids. Germline V gene data show CDR1 as SGHTS and CDR2 as YDEGEE. The CDR3 is CASSRQGAVNEKLFF. The CDR3, as DNA: TGTGCCAGCAGCCGGCAGGGGGCCGTTAATGAAAAACTGTTTTTT.

The chain employs TRBV4-2 and TRBJ1-2, with a possible D match to TRBD1 (6 bases). The CDR3 sequence is 13 residues long. Germline assignment: CDR1 LGHNA and CDR2 YNFKEQ. V was pared by 1 base and J by 6 bases, with 9 bases between. The CDR3: CASSQGRGDGYTF. CDR3 in DNA: TGTGCCAGCAGCCAAGGCAGGGGCGATGGCTACACCTTC.

V is TRBV30 and J is TRBJ2-7; D call uncertain. The ends were cut back, 0 bases at V and 6 bases at J, with 6 bases in the middle. The CDR3 is made up of 11 amino acids. Germline lookup yields CDR1 GTSNPN and CDR2 SVGIG (reference sequence). The CDR3: CAWSVRVEQYF. For the CDR3, the DNA is TGTGCCTGGAGTGTACGGGTCGAGCAGTACTTC.

The chain carries TRBV3-1 (or the pseudogene TRBV3-2) and TRBJ2-4; TRBD2 matches at 9 bases. Trimming cost V 4 bases and J 12 bases; bases outside gene matches: 7. Germline V gene data show CDR1 as LGHDT and CDR2 as YNNKEL (reference sequence). The CDR3 runs 13 residues. The CDR3 DNA is TGTGCCAGCAGCCGTTCTAGCGGGGAGGATCAGTACTTC. Translating it yields CASSRSSGEDQYF.

V is TRBV5-8 and J is TRBJ2-5; 8 positions agree with TRBD1. V was clipped by 2 bases and J by 4 bases; unmatched bases: 13. CDR1 and CDR2 (germline): SGHTS, YDEGEE. The CDR3 has 17 residues. CDR3: CASSLDRGQRGPETQYF. DNA of the CDR3: TGTGCCAGCAGCTTAGACAGGGGCCAACGGGGTCCAGAGACCCAGTACTTC.

Comments on this clone: The same CDR3 can be traced to other DNA sequences in this sample. The chain uses TRBV5-1 and TRBJ2-3, with 9 bases matching TRBD2. The length of the CDR3 is 15 residues. V was clipped by 0 bases and J by 1 base; unmatched bases: 0. The germline V gene encodes CDR1 SGHRS and CDR2 YFSETQ. The CDR3 DNA follows: TGCGCCAGCAGCTTGGCTAGCGGGGGCACAGATACGCAGTATTTT. Residues: CASSLASGGTDTQYF.

The chain uses TRBV5-1 and TRBJ2-2; the match to TRBD2 covers 13 bases. This CDR3 has 19 amino acids. V shed 4 bases, J shed 3 bases, and the junction held 12 bases outside the gene matches. Germline V gene data show CDR1 as SGHRS and CDR2 as YFSETQ. CDR3 loop: CASSNSILAGGRDTGELFF. In DNA form, the CDR3 reads TGCGCCAGCAGCAACTCCATACTAGCGGGGGGGCGTGACACCGGGGAGCTGTTTTTT.

CDR3 region: CASSFPRGPGPGANVLTF. The CDR3 DNA reads as TGTGCCAGCAGCTTCCCCAGGGGGCCAGGGCCTGGGGCCAACGTCCTGACTTTC. The genes are TRBV5-4 and TRBJ2-6; 8 nucleotides line up with TRBD1. The CDR3 sequence is 18 residues long. Germline values: CDR1 SGHNT, CDR2 YYREEE (reference sequence). Trimming removed 2 bases from V and 2 bases from J; junction bases left unmatched: 9.